Listed below are T cell receptor beta chains from one sample, sequenced in a study of metastatic and nonmetastatic thyroid tumors. TCRdb called clones again from the PCR reads with MiXCR. The sample lists 85,000 to 95,000 clones, 14% to 15% occurring once. The material sequenced was blood. The receptor set was obtained from a female donor with papillary thyroid cancer or a benign thyroid nodule (not recorded which). Some clones in this sample may be carry-over from other donors' samples. CDR3s include the opening cysteine and the closing phenylalanine or tryptophan. The D gene is left open where the match is weak. Expanded clones are given a class, and other clones once, few, many or no size at all.

D gene: .; V gene: TRBV28; clone size: many; J gene: TRBJ1-5; CDR3 DNA: TGTGCCAGCATTCCAGGGACTTCCTCGGCACTTTTTCGGCCCCAGCATTTT; CDR3 protein: CASIPGTSSALFRPQHF
D gene: .; V gene: TRBV4-2; clone size: .; J gene: TRBJ2-7; CDR3 DNA: TGTGCCAGCAGCGCCAGCAGAGCCAAGTGGGCCCCCTCCTACGAGCAGTACTTC; CDR3 protein: CASSASRAKWAPSYEQYF
D gene: .; V gene: TRBV6-1; clone size: few; J gene: TRBJ1-1; CDR3 DNA: TGTGCCAGCAGTTTGAAGCGAGGGGTGAACACTGAAGCTTTCTTT; CDR3 protein: CASSLKRGVNTEAFF
D gene: .; V gene: TRBV7-2; clone size: .; J gene: TRBJ2-7; CDR3 DNA: TGTGCCAGCAGCTCCGGTAGTCCGGCCTTCGACGAGCAGTACTTC; CDR3 protein: CASSSGSPAFDEQYF
D gene: .; V gene: TRBV20-1; clone size: many; J gene: TRBJ2-3; CDR3 DNA: TGCAGTGCTAGACCGGGGGCGAACACAGATACGCAGTATTTT; CDR3 protein: CSARPGANTDTQYF
D gene: .; V gene: TRBV9; clone size: many; J gene: TRBJ1-2; CDR3 DNA: TGTGCCAGCAGCGTAAACTCGGGGGAGGCCTCGAACTATGGCTACACCTTC; CDR3 protein: CASSVNSGEASNYGYTF
D gene: TRBD2; V gene: TRBV11-2; clone size: many; J gene: TRBJ2-3; CDR3 DNA: TGTGCCAGCAGCGCACGACTAGCGGGGAGCACAGATACGCAGTATTTT; CDR3 protein: CASSARLAGSTDTQYF
D gene: TRBD2; V gene: TRBV12-3/TRBV12-4; clone size: many; J gene: TRBJ2-3; CDR3 DNA: TGTGCCAGCAGTGCAAGCCGACTAGCGGTCCCAGATACGCAGTATTTT; CDR3 protein: CASSASRLAVPDTQYF
D gene: .; V gene: TRBV5-6; clone size: many; J gene: TRBJ1-5; CDR3 DNA: TGTGCCAGCAGCTTGGGTGACAATCAGCCCCAGCATTTT; CDR3 protein: CASSLGDNQPQHF
D gene: .; V gene: TRBV7-2; clone size: many; J gene: TRBJ2-3; CDR3 DNA: TGTGCCAGCAGCTTACCCACAGGTTTCCCTAGCACAGATACGCAGTATTTT; CDR3 protein: CASSLPTGFPSTDTQYF
D gene: TRBD1; V gene: TRBV27; clone size: .; J gene: TRBJ1-2; CDR3 DNA: TGTGCCAGTTGGGGACAGGGGGAATATGGCTACACCTTC; CDR3 protein: CASWGQGEYGYTF
D gene: .; V gene: TRBV6-1; clone size: few; J gene: TRBJ2-2; CDR3 DNA: TGTCCCAGCAGTCCCGTCACCGGGGAGCTGTTTTTT; CDR3 protein: CPSSPVTGELFF
D gene: .; V gene: TRBV4-2; clone size: many; J gene: TRBJ1-2; CDR3 DNA: TGTGCCAGCAGCCAAGATGGGGGAGACTATGGCTACACCTTC; CDR3 protein: CASSQDGGDYGYTF
D gene: .; V gene: TRBV3-1; clone size: many; J gene: TRBJ1-2; CDR3 DNA: TGTGCCAGCAGCCAATCCGACAAGATAGTTGGCTACACCTTC; CDR3 protein: CASSQSDKIVGYTF
D gene: .; V gene: TRBV12-3/TRBV12-4; clone size: .; J gene: TRBJ2-7; CDR3 DNA: TGCGCCAGCAGAAATCCCGAGACCATGGACAGAGACTTC; CDR3 protein: CASRNPETMDRDF
D gene: TRBD1; V gene: TRBV6-5; clone size: many; J gene: TRBJ1-2; CDR3 DNA: TGTGCCAGCAGTTACGCCAAAGAACAGGGGGCAGGGAATAACTATGGCTACACCTTC; CDR3 protein: CASSYAKEQGAGNNYGYTF
D gene: TRBD1; V gene: TRBV4-1; clone size: .; J gene: TRBJ1-6; CDR3 DNA: TGCGCCAGCAGCCAAGACGACAGGGATGGAGGCTCACCCCTCCACTTT; CDR3 protein: CASSQDDRDGGSPLHF
D gene: .; V gene: TRBV19; clone size: many; J gene: TRBJ1-5; CDR3 DNA: TGTGCCAGTAGTATGGGGAACAGGGCAAGCGGTCAGCCCCAGCATTTT; CDR3 protein: CASSMGNRASGQPQHF
D gene: .; V gene: TRBV19; clone size: many; J gene: TRBJ2-3; CDR3 DNA: TGTGCCAGTACGAAGACTGGCGGGGGCTTTGCAGATACGCAGTATTTT; CDR3 protein: CASTKTGGGFADTQYF
D gene: .; V gene: TRBV6-5; clone size: few; J gene: TRBJ1-2; CDR3 DNA: TGTGCCAGCAGTTACTCGTTCGGGGGGGATGGCTACACCTTC; CDR3 protein: CASSYSFGGDGYTF
D gene: .; V gene: TRBV19; clone size: many; J gene: TRBJ1-5; CDR3 DNA: TGTGCCAGTACTTCAGGACTTCCCAATCAGCCCCAGCATTTT; CDR3 protein: CASTSGLPNQPQHF
D gene: TRBD1; V gene: TRBV6-1; clone size: many; J gene: TRBJ1-4; CDR3 DNA: TGTGCCAGCAAAGGGACAGGGACTAATGAAAAACTGTTTTTT; CDR3 protein: CASKGTGTNEKLFF
D gene: .; V gene: TRBV3-1; clone size: .; J gene: TRBJ1-2; CDR3 DNA: TGTGCCAGCAGCTGCCGAACAGACTATGGCTACACCTTC; CDR3 protein: CASSCRTDYGYTF
D gene: TRBD1; V gene: TRBV20-1; clone size: many; J gene: TRBJ1-5; CDR3 DNA: TGCAGTCAGACGCAGGGGGCGGGTGGCAATCAGCCCCAGCATTTT; CDR3 protein: CSQTQGAGGNQPQHF
D gene: .; V gene: TRBV28; clone size: many; J gene: TRBJ1-1; CDR3 DNA: TGTGCCAGCAGTTTGGTATATCTCACGAACACTGAAGCTTTCTTT; CDR3 protein: CASSLVYLTNTEAFF
D gene: TRBD2; V gene: TRBV11-1; clone size: .; J gene: TRBJ2-1; CDR3 DNA: TGTGCCAGCAGCCCTAAGGGGACTAGCGGGGGTCCATGGGAGCAGTTCTTC; CDR3 protein: CASSPKGTSGGPWEQFF
D gene: .; V gene: TRBV4-2; clone size: many; J gene: TRBJ2-3; CDR3 DNA: TGTGCCAGCAGCCAAGAGGGCACAGATACGCAGTATTTT; CDR3 protein: CASSQEGTDTQYF
D gene: .; V gene: TRBV7-2; clone size: many; J gene: TRBJ2-1; CDR3 DNA: TGTGCCAGCAGCTTAGTCGTACAGGCCTCCAATGAGCAGTTCTTC; CDR3 protein: CASSLVVQASNEQFF
D gene: .; V gene: TRBV15; clone size: .; J gene: TRBJ2-7; CDR3 DNA: TGTGCCACCAGCAGAGATGAATGGGCACAGTCCTACGATCAGTACTTC; CDR3 protein: CATSRDEWAQSYDQYF
D gene: TRBD1; V gene: TRBV15; clone size: many; J gene: TRBJ1-1; CDR3 DNA: TGTGCCACCAGCGGAACCGGGACAGGATCCTTTGACACTGAAGCTTTCTTT; CDR3 protein: CATSGTGTGSFDTEAFF
D gene: .; V gene: TRBV6-1; clone size: .; J gene: TRBJ2-5; CDR3 DNA: TGTGCCAGCAGGACCGGCGGGGCGGCAGATTTGTACCAAGAGACCCAGTACTTC; CDR3 protein: CASRTGGAADLYQETQYF
D gene: .; V gene: TRBV27; clone size: many; J gene: TRBJ2-1; CDR3 DNA: TGTGCCAGCAGGGAGCAGTTCTTC; CDR3 protein: CASREQFF
D gene: .; V gene: TRBV12-3/TRBV12-4; clone size: many; J gene: TRBJ2-2; CDR3 DNA: TGTGCCAGCAGCCGGACAGCTCGTGGCGGGGAGCTGTTTTTT; CDR3 protein: CASSRTARGGELFF
D gene: .; V gene: TRBV11-2; clone size: .; J gene: TRBJ2-3; CDR3 DNA: TGTGCCAGCAGCCCAGGGGTGGTCGTAGGGGATACGCAGTATTTT; CDR3 protein: CASSPGVVVGDTQYF
D gene: .; V gene: TRBV25-1; clone size: many; J gene: TRBJ2-1; CDR3 DNA: TGTGCCAGCAGCAAACGCAGCGACAATGAGCAGTTCTTC; CDR3 protein: CASSKRSDNEQFF
D gene: TRBD2; V gene: TRBV28; clone size: many; J gene: TRBJ2-7; CDR3 DNA: TGTGCCAGCAGTTGGGGGGGGGGGGTGTCCTACGAGCAGTACTTC; CDR3 protein: CASSWGGGVSYEQYF
D gene: TRBD2; V gene: TRBV27; clone size: many; J gene: TRBJ2-1; CDR3 DNA: TGTGCCAGCAGTTTCTGGGGGGGTGAGCAGTTCTTC; CDR3 protein: CASSFWGGEQFF
D gene: .; V gene: TRBV4-2; clone size: many; J gene: TRBJ2-7; CDR3 DNA: TGTGCCAGCAGCCAAGTTTTGGGACCTACCTACGAGCAGTACTTC; CDR3 protein: CASSQVLGPTYEQYF
D gene: .; V gene: TRBV7-2; clone size: many; J gene: TRBJ2-5; CDR3 DNA: TGTGCCAGCTGCGAGGTCCTCTCAGAGACCCAGTACTTC; CDR3 protein: CASCEVLSETQYF
D gene: TRBD1; V gene: TRBV12-3/TRBV12-4; clone size: many; J gene: TRBJ1-1; CDR3 DNA: TGTGCCAGCAGTGCACAGGGGTCTTTGGACACTGAAGCTTTCTTT; CDR3 protein: CASSAQGSLDTEAFF
D gene: TRBD1; V gene: TRBV18; clone size: many; J gene: TRBJ2-1; CDR3 DNA: TGTGCCAGCTCACCGGGACAGGGCTACAATGAGCAGTTCTTC; CDR3 protein: CASSPGQGYNEQFF
D gene: TRBD1; V gene: TRBV6-1; clone size: .; J gene: TRBJ1-2; CDR3 DNA: TGTGCCAGCATTCGTGACAGGGTGCGAAATGCATATGGCTACACCTTC; CDR3 protein: CASIRDRVRNAYGYTF
D gene: TRBD2; V gene: TRBV7-2; clone size: few; J gene: TRBJ2-5; CDR3 DNA: TGTGCCAGCAGCTTAGGGGGGAGACTAGCGGGGGAGACCCAGTACTTC; CDR3 protein: CASSLGGRLAGETQYF
D gene: .; V gene: TRBV20-1; clone size: .; J gene: TRBJ2-3; CDR3 DNA: TGCAGTGCTAGCGGGACTAGCACAGATACGCAGTATTTT; CDR3 protein: CSASGTSTDTQYF
D gene: .; V gene: TRBV7-9; clone size: many; J gene: TRBJ1-5; CDR3 DNA: TGTGCCAGCAGCTACTTCGCCCAGCCCCAGCATTTT; CDR3 protein: CASSYFAQPQHF
D gene: TRBD1; V gene: TRBV20-1; clone size: many; J gene: TRBJ1-2; CDR3 DNA: TGCAGTGCTAGGCTGGACAGGGGGCCTGGCTACACCTTC; CDR3 protein: CSARLDRGPGYTF
D gene: .; V gene: TRBV30; clone size: many; J gene: TRBJ2-1; CDR3 DNA: TGTGCCTGCAGGTGGGAGCGGGCCAATGAGCAGTTCTTC; CDR3 protein: CACRWERANEQFF
D gene: .; V gene: TRBV7-9; clone size: many; J gene: TRBJ1-1; CDR3 DNA: TGTGCCAGCAGCTTAGGGGGGTTCACTGAAGCTTTCTTT; CDR3 protein: CASSLGGFTEAFF
D gene: .; V gene: TRBV20-1; clone size: many; J gene: TRBJ1-6; CDR3 DNA: TGCAGTGCTCAGGTTCCCAGTAATTCACCCCTCCACTTT; CDR3 protein: CSAQVPSNSPLHF
D gene: .; V gene: TRBV20-1; clone size: many; J gene: TRBJ2-7; CDR3 DNA: TGCAGTGCTAGAAGGGGATCCTACGAGCAGTACTTC; CDR3 protein: CSARRGSYEQYF
D gene: .; V gene: TRBV6-1; clone size: many; J gene: TRBJ1-5; CDR3 DNA: TGTGCCAGCAGTGAAGCTTGGGGGAACCAGCCCCAGCATTTT; CDR3 protein: CASSEAWGNQPQHF
D gene: .; V gene: TRBV6-9; clone size: .; J gene: TRBJ2-7; CDR3 DNA: TGTGCCAGCAGTTATGGCGAGAACTATGAGCAGTACTTC; CDR3 protein: CASSYGENYEQYF
D gene: TRBD1; V gene: TRBV5-1; clone size: many; J gene: TRBJ2-7; CDR3 DNA: TGCGCCAGCAGCTACAGGGACAGGGCCTACGAGCAGTACTTC; CDR3 protein: CASSYRDRAYEQYF
D gene: .; V gene: TRBV7-9; clone size: many; J gene: TRBJ1-2; CDR3 DNA: TGTGCCAGCAGCTGGGGCGCGGGGGATGGCTACACCTTC; CDR3 protein: CASSWGAGDGYTF
D gene: .; V gene: TRBV6-1; clone size: few; J gene: TRBJ1-1; CDR3 DNA: TGTGCCACCACCTCGTCGAGACTCATGAACACTGAAGCTTTCTTT; CDR3 protein: CATTSSRLMNTEAFF
D gene: .; V gene: TRBV3-1; clone size: many; J gene: TRBJ1-1; CDR3 DNA: TGTGCCAGCAGCCAACGCAGCAACACTGAAGCTTTCTTT; CDR3 protein: CASSQRSNTEAFF
D gene: TRBD1; V gene: TRBV5-1; clone size: .; J gene: TRBJ2-1; CDR3 DNA: TGCGCCAGCAGCTTGGGGGACAGGGTGGGCTTC; CDR3 protein: CASSLGDRVGF
D gene: TRBD2; V gene: TRBV6-5; clone size: many; J gene: TRBJ2-7; CDR3 DNA: TGTGCCAGCAGTTACGACCCGGCGGGGGTAAAATACGAGCAGTACTTC; CDR3 protein: CASSYDPAGVKYEQYF
D gene: TRBD1; V gene: TRBV18; clone size: many; J gene: TRBJ2-5; CDR3 DNA: TGTGCCAGCTCACCGATAGGGACAGCCGGCCAAGAGACCCAGTACTTC; CDR3 protein: CASSPIGTAGQETQYF
D gene: .; V gene: TRBV6-1; clone size: .; J gene: TRBJ2-1; CDR3 DNA: TGTGCCAGCAGTCCGACTAGAAAGCATGAGCAGTTATTC; CDR3 protein: CASSPTRKHEQLF